This T cell receptor (beta chain) was recovered during a study of T cell changes during pregnancy in multiple sclerosis (dated by TCRdb to 2018 to 2020). Study-wide context: The study looked at changes in the T cell repertoire across pregnancy in women with multiple sclerosis.

From cysteine to phenylalanine, the CDR3 is 14 amino acids long. Of the read, only the CDR3 DNA is kept; its 42 bases are in frame from base 1. CDR1 and CDR2, looked up from the germline V gene, are MNHNS and SASEGT. Germline trimming: 8 bases from V, 0 bases from J; junction bases outside gene matches: 4. The receptor library was made with the immunoSEQ multiplex PCR assay. In TCRdb, the immuneACCESS table is reduced to in-frame sequences with V and J assigned. These tables do not hold every clone; where another copy was compared, an unresolved V gene accounts for under half, and the others remain unexplained. The sample table records about 61,000 clones; 90% of these occur just once. In total, the top ten clones hold approximately 3% of the sample. Only one count was recorded for this clone. This clone's antigen is unknown. No base-level quality is on record; no much larger clone is a single base apart.

The chain is assembled from TRBV6-1 and TRBJ1-5; the central 7 bases match TRBD1. Sequences were derived from peripheral blood, sampled in the first trimester of pregnancy. The sequence derives from a female donor in good health, enrolled as a control in a pregnancy study. The CDR3 here reads CASRTGYSNQPQHF. The DNA sequence is TGTGCCAGCCGGACAGGATATAGCAATCAGCCCCAGCATTTT.